These T cell receptor beta chains were read from a single sample in a study of blood T cell repertoires in COVID-19. This table comes from immunoSEQ multiplex PCR, and its TCRdb copy is limited to in-frame clones, with some not included. Of 100,000 to 150,000 clones detected, more than 85% appear once; the ten largest clones hold roughly 4.3%. The specimen was peripheral blood. These receptors were collected from a man in his sixties with COVID-19, enrolled during active disease. Both conserved end residues are part of each CDR3.

v_gene | CDR3aa
TRBV5-1 | CASSPRTGGSSNEKLFF
TRBV28 | CASSSRQGAYEQYF
TRBV6-5 | CASSLLLGGYEQYF
TRBV30 | CAWTSGTATQYF
TRBV6-5 | CASSLDSNYGYTF
TRBV28 | CASSWDTAQGNTIYF
TRBV30 | CAWSAIGGQGRNNEQFF
TRBV30 | CAWSAAGGSRYGYTF
TRBV9 | CASSVVMTGPGNTIYF
TRBV7-2 | CASSPAGGRNEAFF
TRBV30 | CAWSEGIYGYTF
TRBV12-3/TRBV12-4 | CASNRDRDQPQHF
TRBV4-3 | CASSQTGTPNTIYF
TRBV9 | CASSVDAVSPYGYTF
TRBV19 | CASSVAGLLTEAFF
TRBV28 | CASSLHELSGANVLTF
TRBV27 | CASSFSPRGGSYNSPLHF
TRBV5-6 | CASSLTATGLPVGEKLFF
TRBV12-3/TRBV12-4 | CASSFLHEQYF
TRBV19 | CASRPAGGYTDTQYF
TRBV24-1 | CATSDFQSWDRTNQPQHF
TRBV29-1 | CSVLGGHIYNEQFF
TRBV4-1 | CASSRGSSSYNSPLHF
TRBV4-1 | CASSQVDLGLPRGGYTF
TRBV5-4 | CASSLAQAGQYF
TRBV19 | CASARGNTEAFF
TRBV7-8 | CASSPTGGYGYTF
TRBV7-8 | CASTRGSIGGANYGYTF
TRBV5-1 | CASSFGLAGGRRGTEQYF
TRBV7-9 | CASSLRGQGNSPLHF
TRBV15 | CATSRDLIQTYNEQFF
TRBV7-3 | CASKTRASTDTQYF
TRBV6-5 | CASSPEDSSGNTIYF
TRBV6-5 | CASSYSGTVNEQFF
TRBV18 | CASSPLPGGGATDTQYF
TRBV13 | CASADRVGTEAFF
TRBV23-1 | CASSQCGKGATEAFF
TRBV30 | CAWSVRGDGYTF
TRBV30 | CAWSALDRENTEAFF
TRBV7-6 | CASSSTGNSPLHF
TRBV5-1 | CASSSKKQGYGYTF
TRBV5-1 | CASSLSPSSYNSPLHF
TRBV11-2 | CASSTYNEQFF
TRBV14 | CASSQDADRVQGGGLFF
TRBV6-2/TRBV6-3 | CASSYSELETDTQYF
TRBV7-2 | CASSSERGQETQYF
TRBV5-1 | CASSSGTPQETQYF
TRBV20-1 | CSASVGQGYEQYF
TRBV6-5 | CASKSLRQGAGGYTF
TRBV5-5 | CASSRDRGYEQYF
TRBV14 | CASSQRGGIPNQPQHF
TRBV5-1 | CASSSGGSITDTQYF
TRBV27 | CATSTGISPLHF
TRBV13 | CASSSELARGTDTQYF
TRBV27 | CASSPRNTGELFF
TRBV5-1 | CASRTGEGYGYTF
TRBV7-2 | CASSLPRDTLETQYF
TRBV12-5 | CASGLVSGGTGVPDTQYF
TRBV7-2 | CASSRRVASNQPQHF
TRBV5-4 | CASSQGQHLHTF